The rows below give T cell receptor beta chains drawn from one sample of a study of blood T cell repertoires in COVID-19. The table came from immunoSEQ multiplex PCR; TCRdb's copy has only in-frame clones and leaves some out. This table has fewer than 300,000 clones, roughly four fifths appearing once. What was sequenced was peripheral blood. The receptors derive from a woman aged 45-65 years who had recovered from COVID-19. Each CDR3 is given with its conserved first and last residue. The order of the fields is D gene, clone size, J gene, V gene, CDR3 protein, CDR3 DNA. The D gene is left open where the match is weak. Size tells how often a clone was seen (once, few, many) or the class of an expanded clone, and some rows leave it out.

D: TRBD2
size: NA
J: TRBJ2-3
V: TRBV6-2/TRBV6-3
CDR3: CASTPGGRYDTQYF
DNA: TGTGCCAGCACCCCCGGGGGGAGGTATGATACGCAGTATTTT

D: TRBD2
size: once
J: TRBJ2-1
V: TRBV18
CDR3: CASSPIGRADEQFF
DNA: TGTGCCAGCTCCCCTATAGGGAGGGCCGACGAGCAGTTCTTC

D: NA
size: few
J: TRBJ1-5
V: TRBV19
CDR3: CASSILQLNQPQHF
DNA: TGTGCCAGTAGTATCCTACAGCTCAATCAGCCCCAGCATTTT

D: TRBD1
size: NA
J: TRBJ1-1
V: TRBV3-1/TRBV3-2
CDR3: CASSPTYGTGMNTEAFF
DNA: TGTGCCAGCAGCCCCACCTATGGGACAGGGATGAACACTGAAGCTTTCTTT

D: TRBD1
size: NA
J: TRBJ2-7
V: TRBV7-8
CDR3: CASNKPGQGGSYEQYF
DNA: TGTGCCAGCAACAAACCGGGACAGGGGGGCTCCTACGAGCAGTACTTC

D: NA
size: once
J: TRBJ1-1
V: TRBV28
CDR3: CASSRSQGWAGENTEAFF
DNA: TGTGCCAGCAGCCGAAGCCAAGGGTGGGCAGGGGAGAACACTGAAGCTTTCTTT

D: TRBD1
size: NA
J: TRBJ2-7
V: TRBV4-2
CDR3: CASSQDLGTGMYEQYF
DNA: TGTGCCAGCAGCCAAGATTTGGGGACAGGGATGTACGAGCAGTACTTC

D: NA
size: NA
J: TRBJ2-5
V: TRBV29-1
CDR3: CSVASATGETQYF
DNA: TGCAGCGTTGCTTCGGCCACGGGGGAGACCCAGTACTTC

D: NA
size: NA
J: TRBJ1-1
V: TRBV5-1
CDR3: CASSLGWGPNTEAFF
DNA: TGCGCCAGCAGCTTGGGGTGGGGGCCGAACACTGAAGCTTTCTTT

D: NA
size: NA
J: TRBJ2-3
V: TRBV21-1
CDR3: CASSDPKQGKGLKGTQYF
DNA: TGTGCCAGCAGCGATCCTAAACAGGGGAAAGGGCTCAAGGGTACGCAGTATTTT

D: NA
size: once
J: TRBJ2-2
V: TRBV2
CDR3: CASRNPGTFKRTGELFF
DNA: TGTGCCAGCCGCAACCCAGGGACTTTTAAGCGTACCGGGGAGCTGTTTTTT

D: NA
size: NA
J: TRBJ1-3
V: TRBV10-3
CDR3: CAISENIDSGNTIYF
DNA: TGTGCCATCAGTGAGAACATCGACTCTGGAAACACCATATATTTT

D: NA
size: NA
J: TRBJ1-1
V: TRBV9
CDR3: CASSGGGTEAFF
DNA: TGTGCCAGCAGCGGGGGAGGGACTGAAGCTTTCTTT

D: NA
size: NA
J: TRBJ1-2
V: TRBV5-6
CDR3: CASSLGGIVPGYTF
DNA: TGTGCCAGCAGCTTGGGAGGTATTGTGCCTGGCTACACCTTC

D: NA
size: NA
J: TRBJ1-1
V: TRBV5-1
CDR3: CASSTPAGAHDTEAFF
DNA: TGCGCCAGCAGTACCCCCGCGGGGGCCCATGACACTGAAGCTTTCTTT

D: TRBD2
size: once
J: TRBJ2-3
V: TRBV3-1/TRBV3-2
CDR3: CASSLGASGRTDTQYF
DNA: TGTGCCAGCAGCCTCGGGGCTAGCGGGAGAACAGATACGCAGTATTTT